The rows below give T cell receptor beta chains drawn from one sample of a study of regulatory T cells in long-lasting Graves disease. TCRdb called the multiplex PCR reads again in MiXCR, with one record for every CDR3 protein. The sample carries roughly 530,000 distinct CDR3 sequences, roughly a sixth recorded once. Another study also made use of these data, one on T cells in Graves' hyperthyroidism and ophthalmopathy.

The specimen comprised peripheral blood mononuclear cells (PBMCs), sampled at new diagnosis, from a patient treated with antithyroid drugs. The receptors were sampled from a middle-aged woman with Graves disease. Both conserved end residues are part of each CDR3. A D gene is named only where the DNA matches it firmly. Expanded clones get a size class; other rows say once, few or many, or leave the size out.

>TRBJ1-1|NA|NA|TRBV20-1
CSARRRVMNTEAFF
TGCAGTGCCCGTCGGCGGGTCATGAACACTGAAGCTTTCTTT
>TRBJ1-6|NA|NA|TRBV6-2/TRBV6-3
CASSPLGDLTIYSPLHF
TGTGCCAGCAGCCCCTTGGGGGACCTAACAATTTATTCACCCCTCCACTTT
>TRBJ1-6|TRBD1|few|TRBV15
CATSRPGQGISPLHF
TGTGCCACCAGCAGACCGGGACAGGGGATTTCACCCCTCCACTTT
>TRBJ1-1|NA|NA|TRBV19
CASSGLATEAFF
TGTGCCAGTAGTGGGTTAGCAACTGAAGCTTTCTTT
>TRBJ2-1|TRBD1|NA|TRBV6-1
CASSPTGTPEQFF
TGTGCCAGCAGTCCGACAGGGACCCCTGAGCAGTTCTTC
>TRBJ2-3|TRBD1|many|TRBV7-2
CASSSTGVDTQYF
TGTGCCAGCAGCTCAACAGGGGTGGATACGCAGTATTTT
>TRBJ2-1|TRBD1|few|TRBV24-1
CATSDTGTGLDREQFF
TGTGCCACCAGTGATACCGGGACAGGCCTCGATCGTGAGCAGTTCTTC
>TRBJ2-6|NA|few|TRBV29-1
CSVEFPGTNVLTF
TGCAGCGTTGAGTTCCCGGGGACCAACGTCCTGACTTTC
>TRBJ1-2|NA|few|TRBV5-1
CASSLIEPNYGYTF
TGCGCCAGCAGCTTAATCGAACCTAACTATGGCTACACCTTC
>TRBJ1-6|NA|NA|TRBV3-1
CASGGGTGNSPLHF
TGTGCCAGCGGCGGCGGGACGGGAAATTCACCCCTCCACTTT
>TRBJ1-5|TRBD1|once|TRBV20-1
CSARDAGGASCSNQPQHF
TGCAGTGCTAGAGATGCAGGGGGCGCGTCCTGTAGCAATCAGCCCCAGCATTTT
>TRBJ1-5|TRBD1|many|TRBV28
CASSPGGTGVREPQHF
TGTGCCAGCAGCCCAGGCGGGACAGGGGTTCGAGAGCCCCAGCATTTT
>TRBJ1-2|TRBD1|many|TRBV12-3/TRBV12-4
CASSFPGQGQYGYTF
TGTGCCAGCAGTTTCCCAGGACAGGGGCAGTATGGCTACACCTTC
>TRBJ1-2|NA|many|TRBV24-1
CATSEGSGRNYGYTF
TGTGCCACCAGTGAGGGATCCGGGAGAAACTATGGCTACACCTTC
>TRBJ2-2|TRBD1|few|TRBV13
CASSAQQGATGELFF
TGTGCCAGCAGCGCCCAACAGGGGGCCACCGGGGAGCTGTTTTTT
>TRBJ2-5|NA|NA|TRBV12-3/TRBV12-4
CASSPLAAGAQTQYF
TGTGCCAGCAGTCCATTGGCGGCTGGGGCACAGACCCAGTACTTC
>TRBJ2-3|TRBD2|few|TRBV9
CASSVGSGGFDTQYF
TGTGCCAGCAGCGTAGGAAGCGGGGGATTCGATACGCAGTATTTT
>TRBJ1-1|NA|many|TRBV27
CASSLGAGGTEAFF
TGTGCCAGCAGCTTAGGGGCGGGGGGTACTGAAGCTTTCTTT
>TRBJ1-3|NA|NA|TRBV19
CASSIFSGRSGNTIYF
TGTGCCAGTAGTATATTCTCCGGCCGCTCTGGAAACACCATATATTTT
>TRBJ1-2|NA|many|TRBV18
CASSPGGTNYGYTF
TGTGCCAGCTCACCGGGGGGGACAAACTATGGCTACACCTTC
>TRBJ2-1|NA|many|TRBV12-3/TRBV12-4
CASRRTGTGDEQFF
TGTGCCAGCAGGAGGACGGGGACGGGGGATGAGCAGTTCTTC
>TRBJ2-1|NA|many|TRBV7-9
CASSLGSDETAKQFF
TGTGCCAGCAGCTTGGGGTCGGACGAAACGGCTAAGCAGTTCTTC
>TRBJ1-1|TRBD1|few|TRBV5-1
CASTPGQGRGTEAFF
TGCGCCAGCACCCCGGGACAGGGAAGAGGTACTGAAGCTTTCTTT
>TRBJ1-6|NA|NA|TRBV3-1
CASSRQNSPLHF
TGTGCCAGCAGCCGCCAGAATTCACCCCTCCACTTT
>TRBJ2-3|TRBD1|NA|TRBV7-8
CASSLQGEVSTQYF
TGTGCCAGCAGCTTACAGGGGGAAGTAAGCACGCAGTATTTT
>TRBJ2-7|TRBD1|many|TRBV7-8
CASSFDRDRGTYEQYF
TGTGCCAGCAGCTTTGACAGGGATCGAGGTACCTACGAGCAGTACTTC
>TRBJ1-2|NA|few|TRBV19
CASSISQAYYGYTF
TGTGCCAGTAGTATATCCCAGGCTTACTATGGCTACACCTTC
>TRBJ1-2|TRBD1|many|TRBV18
CASSPPLTGNYGYTF
TGTGCCAGCTCACCACCCCTGACAGGGAACTATGGCTACACCTTC
>TRBJ2-7|NA|few|TRBV5-6
CASSLAGDLSYEQYF
TGTGCCAGCAGCTTGGCAGGGGACCTCAGCTACGAGCAGTACTTC
>TRBJ2-1|NA|few|TRBV14
CASSQFYEQFF
TGTGCCAGCAGCCAATTCTATGAGCAGTTCTTC
>TRBJ1-3|TRBD1|few|TRBV10-3
CAITETGSGNTIYF
TGTGCCATCACCGAGACAGGGTCTGGAAACACCATATATTTT
>TRBJ1-5|TRBD1|NA|TRBV20-1
CSATRGQQNQPQHF
TGCAGTGCTACACGGGGACAGCAAAATCAGCCCCAGCATTTT
>TRBJ2-4|TRBD2|NA|TRBV7-9
CASSWGTSGGSNIQYF
TGTGCCAGCAGCTGGGGGACTAGCGGGGGGTCAAACATTCAGTACTTC
>TRBJ2-5|NA|many|TRBV12-3/TRBV12-4
CASRPAWETQYF
TGTGCCAGCAGACCGGCCTGGGAGACCCAGTACTTC
>TRBJ2-1|NA|many|TRBV30
CAWSVTATYNEQFF
TGTGCCTGGAGTGTAACGGCCACTTACAATGAGCAGTTCTTC
>TRBJ2-7|NA|few|TRBV20-1
CSARDSRLPYEQYF
TGCAGTGCTAGAGATTCTCGACTTCCCTACGAGCAGTACTTC
>TRBJ1-2|TRBD1|NA|TRBV15
CATSRGTGTGSASRGYTF
TGTGCCACCAGCAGAGGGACCGGGACAGGATCCGCGTCGAGGGGCTACACCTTC